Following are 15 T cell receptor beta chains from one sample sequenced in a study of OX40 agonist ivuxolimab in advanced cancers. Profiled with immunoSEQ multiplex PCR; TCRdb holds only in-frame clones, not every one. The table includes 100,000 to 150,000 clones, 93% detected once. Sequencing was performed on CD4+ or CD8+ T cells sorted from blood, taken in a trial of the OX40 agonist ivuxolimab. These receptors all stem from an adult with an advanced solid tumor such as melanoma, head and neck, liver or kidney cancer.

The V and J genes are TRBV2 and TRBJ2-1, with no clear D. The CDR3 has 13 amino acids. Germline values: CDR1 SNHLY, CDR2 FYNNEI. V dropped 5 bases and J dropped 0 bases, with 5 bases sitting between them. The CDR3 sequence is CASSTLSYNEQFF. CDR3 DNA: TGTGCCAGCAGTACCCTCTCCTACAATGAGCAGTTCTTC.

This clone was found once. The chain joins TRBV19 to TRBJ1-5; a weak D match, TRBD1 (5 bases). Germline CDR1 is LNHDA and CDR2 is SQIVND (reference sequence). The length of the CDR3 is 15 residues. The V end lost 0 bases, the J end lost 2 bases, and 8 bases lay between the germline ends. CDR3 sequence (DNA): TGTGCCAGTAGTATAGACGGCAGGGGCAATCAGCCCCAGCATTTT. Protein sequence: CASSIDGRGNQPQHF.

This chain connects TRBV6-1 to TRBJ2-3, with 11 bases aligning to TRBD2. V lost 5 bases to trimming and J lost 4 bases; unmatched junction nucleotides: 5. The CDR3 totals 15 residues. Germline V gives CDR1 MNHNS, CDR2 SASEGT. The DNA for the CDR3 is TGTGCCAGCAGTTTAGCGGGGGGGCCCGCAGATACGCAGTATTTT. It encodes CASSLAGGPADTQYF.

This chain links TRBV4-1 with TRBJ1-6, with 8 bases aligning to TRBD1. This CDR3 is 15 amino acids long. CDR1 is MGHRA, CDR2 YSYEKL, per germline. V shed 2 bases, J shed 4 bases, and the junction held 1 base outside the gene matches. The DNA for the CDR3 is TGCGCCAGCAGCCAAAGACAGGGGTATAATTCACCCCTCCACTTT. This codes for CASSQRQGYNSPLHF.

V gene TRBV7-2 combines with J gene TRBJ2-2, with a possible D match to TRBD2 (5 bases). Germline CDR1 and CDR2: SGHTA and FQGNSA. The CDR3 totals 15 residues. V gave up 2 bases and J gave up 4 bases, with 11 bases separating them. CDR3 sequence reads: CASSLPSGVTGELFF. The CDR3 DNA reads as TGTGCCAGCAGCTTACCCTCCGGGGTCACCGGGGAGCTGTTTTTT. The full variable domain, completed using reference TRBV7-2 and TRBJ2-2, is GAGVSQSPSNKVTEKGKDVELRCDPISGHTALYWYRQSLGQGLEFLIYFQGNSAPDKSGLPSDRFSAERTGGSVSTLTIQRTQQEDSAVYLCASSLPSGVTGELFFGEGSRLTVL.

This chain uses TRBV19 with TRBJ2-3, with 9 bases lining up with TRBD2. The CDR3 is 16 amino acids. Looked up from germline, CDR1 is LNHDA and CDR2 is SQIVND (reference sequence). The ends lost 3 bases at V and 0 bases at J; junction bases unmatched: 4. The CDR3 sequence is CASSIGLAGSTDTQYF. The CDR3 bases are TGTGCCAGTAGTATTGGTCTAGCGGGGAGCACAGATACGCAGTATTTT.

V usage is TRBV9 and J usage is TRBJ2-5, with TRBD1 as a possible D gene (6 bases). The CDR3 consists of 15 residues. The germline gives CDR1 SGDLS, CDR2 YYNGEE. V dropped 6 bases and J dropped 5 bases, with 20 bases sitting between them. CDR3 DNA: TGTGCCAGCAAAGAGGGGGTCGGGATCCGGGAGACCCAGTACTTC. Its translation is CASKEGVGIRETQYF.

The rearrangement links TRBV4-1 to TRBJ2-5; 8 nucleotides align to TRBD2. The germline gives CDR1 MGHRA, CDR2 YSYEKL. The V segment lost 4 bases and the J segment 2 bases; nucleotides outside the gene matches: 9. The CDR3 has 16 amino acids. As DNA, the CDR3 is TGCGCCAGCAGCCCGGGGATGGGCGGGGGGCAAGAGACCCAGTACTTC. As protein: CASSPGMGGGQETQYF.

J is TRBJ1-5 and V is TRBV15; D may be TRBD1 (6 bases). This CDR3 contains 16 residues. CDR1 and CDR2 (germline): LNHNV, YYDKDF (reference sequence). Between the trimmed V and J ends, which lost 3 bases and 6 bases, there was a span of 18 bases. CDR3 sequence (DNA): TGTGCCACCAGCAGCCGGGGCAGGGGCCTAAGTCAGCCCCAGCATTTT. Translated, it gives CATSSRGRGLSQPQHF.

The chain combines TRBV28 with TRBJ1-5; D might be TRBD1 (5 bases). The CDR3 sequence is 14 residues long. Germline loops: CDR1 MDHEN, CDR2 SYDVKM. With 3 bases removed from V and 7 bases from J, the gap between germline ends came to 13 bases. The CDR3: CASSFTGGRQPQHF. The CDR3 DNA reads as TGTGCCAGCAGTTTCACGGGGGGTCGACAGCCCCAGCATTTT.

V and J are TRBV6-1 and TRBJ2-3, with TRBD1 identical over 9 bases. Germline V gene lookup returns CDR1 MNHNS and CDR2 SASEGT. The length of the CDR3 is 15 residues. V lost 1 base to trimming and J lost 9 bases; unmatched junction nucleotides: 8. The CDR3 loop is CASSEGTGVEETQYF. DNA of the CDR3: TGTGCCAGCAGTGAAGGGACAGGGGTGGAAGAGACGCAGTATTTT.

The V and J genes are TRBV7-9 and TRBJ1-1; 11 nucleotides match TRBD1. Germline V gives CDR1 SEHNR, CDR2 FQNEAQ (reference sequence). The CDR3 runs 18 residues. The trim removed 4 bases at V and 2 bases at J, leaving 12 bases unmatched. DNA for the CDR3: TGTGCCAGCAGCTCGTTCGGACAGGGGGCGAGGATCAACACTGAAGCTTTCTTT. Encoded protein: CASSSFGQGARINTEAFF.

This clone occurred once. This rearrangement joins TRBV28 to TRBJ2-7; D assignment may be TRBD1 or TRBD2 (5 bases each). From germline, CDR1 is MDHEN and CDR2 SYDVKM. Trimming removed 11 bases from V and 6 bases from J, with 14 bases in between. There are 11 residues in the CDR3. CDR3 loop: CAARDPGEQYF. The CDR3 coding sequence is TGTGCCGCCCGGGACCCAGGCGAGCAGTACTTC.

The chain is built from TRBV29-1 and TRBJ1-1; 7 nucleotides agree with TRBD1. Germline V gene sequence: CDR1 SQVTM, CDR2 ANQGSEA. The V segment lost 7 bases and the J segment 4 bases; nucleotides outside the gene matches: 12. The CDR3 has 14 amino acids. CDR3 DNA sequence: TGCAGCGCTTTAAGAGGGGGCAGGGGCACTGAAGCTTTCTTT. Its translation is CSALRGGRGTEAFF.

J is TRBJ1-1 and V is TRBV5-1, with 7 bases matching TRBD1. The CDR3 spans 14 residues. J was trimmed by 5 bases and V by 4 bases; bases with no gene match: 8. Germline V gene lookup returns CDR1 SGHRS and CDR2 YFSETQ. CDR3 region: CASSILQGRTEAFF. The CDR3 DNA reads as TGCGCCAGCAGCATCCTACAGGGGAGGACTGAAGCTTTCTTT.